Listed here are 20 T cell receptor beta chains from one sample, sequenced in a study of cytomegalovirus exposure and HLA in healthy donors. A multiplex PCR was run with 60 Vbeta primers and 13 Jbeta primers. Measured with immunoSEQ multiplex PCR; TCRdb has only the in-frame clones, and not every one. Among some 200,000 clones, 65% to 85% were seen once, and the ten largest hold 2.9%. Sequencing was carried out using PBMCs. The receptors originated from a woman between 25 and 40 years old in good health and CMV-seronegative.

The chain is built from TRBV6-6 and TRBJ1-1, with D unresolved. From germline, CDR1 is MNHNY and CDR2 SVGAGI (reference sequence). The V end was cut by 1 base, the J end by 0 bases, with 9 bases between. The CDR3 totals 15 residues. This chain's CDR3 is CASSYWQAMNTEAFF. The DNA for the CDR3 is TGTGCCAGCAGTTACTGGCAGGCCATGAACACTGAAGCTTTCTTT.

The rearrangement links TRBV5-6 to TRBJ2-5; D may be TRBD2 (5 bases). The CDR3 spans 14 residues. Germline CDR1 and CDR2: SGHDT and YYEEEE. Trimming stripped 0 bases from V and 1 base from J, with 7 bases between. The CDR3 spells CASSLVRGQETQYF. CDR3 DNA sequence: TGTGCCAGCAGCTTGGTTCGGGGCCAAGAGACCCAGTACTTC.

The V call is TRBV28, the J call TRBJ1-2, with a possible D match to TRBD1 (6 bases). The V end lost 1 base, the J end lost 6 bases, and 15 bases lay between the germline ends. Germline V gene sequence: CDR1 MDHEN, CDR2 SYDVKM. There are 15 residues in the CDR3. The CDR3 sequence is CASSLFLGGRDGYTF. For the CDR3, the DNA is TGTGCCAGCAGTTTATTCCTAGGGGGGAGGGATGGCTACACCTTC.

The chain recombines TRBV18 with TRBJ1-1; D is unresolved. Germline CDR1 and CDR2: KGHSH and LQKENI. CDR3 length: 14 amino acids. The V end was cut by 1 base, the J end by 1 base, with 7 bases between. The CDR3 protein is CASSPLTGNTEAFF. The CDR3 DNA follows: TGTGCCAGCTCACCACTTACGGGGAACACTGAAGCTTTCTTT.

The DNA of the CDR3 is TGTGCCAGCAGCTGGGGGACAGGGATCAATCAGCCCCAGCATTTT. Residues: CASSWGTGINQPQHF. V and J are TRBV7-9 and TRBJ1-5; TRBD1 aligns across 9 bases. The CDR3 consists of 15 residues. V gave up 4 bases and J gave up 3 bases; unmatched junction bases: 4. Germline V gene data show CDR1 as SEHNR and CDR2 as FQNEAQ (reference sequence).

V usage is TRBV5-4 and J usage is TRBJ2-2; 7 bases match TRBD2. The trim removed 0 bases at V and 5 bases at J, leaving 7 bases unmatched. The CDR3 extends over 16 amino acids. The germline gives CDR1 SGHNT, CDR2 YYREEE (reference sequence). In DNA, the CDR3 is TGTGCCAGCAGCTTGGGGGGGAGGGCCGGGACCGGGGAGCTGTTTTTT. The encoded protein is CASSLGGRAGTGELFF. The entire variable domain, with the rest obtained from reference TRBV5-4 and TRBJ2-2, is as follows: ETGVTQSPTHLIKTRGQQVTLRCSSQSGHNTVSWYQQALGQGPQFIFQYYREEENGRGNFPPRFSGLQFPNYSSELNVNALELDDSALYLCASSLGGRAGTGELFFGEGSRLTVL.

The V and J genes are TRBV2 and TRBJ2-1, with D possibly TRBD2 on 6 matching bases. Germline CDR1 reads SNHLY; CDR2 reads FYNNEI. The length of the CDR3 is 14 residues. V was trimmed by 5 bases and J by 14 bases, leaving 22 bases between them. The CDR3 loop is CASSRRTIGGDEFF. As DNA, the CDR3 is TGTGCCAGCAGTCGGAGGACTATCGGCGGGGACGAGTTCTTC.

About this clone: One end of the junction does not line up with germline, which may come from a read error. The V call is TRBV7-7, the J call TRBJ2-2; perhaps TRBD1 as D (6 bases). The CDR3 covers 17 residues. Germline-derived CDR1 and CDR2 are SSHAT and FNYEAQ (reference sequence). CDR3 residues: CASSSQPGTLNTGELFF. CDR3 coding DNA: TGTGCTAGCAGCTCCCAACCCGGGACATTGAACACCGGGGAGCTGTTTTTT.

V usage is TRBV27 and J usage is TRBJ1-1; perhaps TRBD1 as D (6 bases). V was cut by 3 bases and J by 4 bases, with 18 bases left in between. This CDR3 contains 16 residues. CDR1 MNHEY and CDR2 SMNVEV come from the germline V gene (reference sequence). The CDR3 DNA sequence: TGTGCCAGCAGTTTTCCCGAACAGGGACGAGGCACTGAAGCTTTCTTT. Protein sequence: CASSFPEQGRGTEAFF.

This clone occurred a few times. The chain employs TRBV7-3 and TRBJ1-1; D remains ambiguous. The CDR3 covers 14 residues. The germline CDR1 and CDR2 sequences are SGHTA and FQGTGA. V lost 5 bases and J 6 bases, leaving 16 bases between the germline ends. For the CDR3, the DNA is TGTGCCAGCAGCCCCTCAGGTTTTCTCGCTGAAGCTTTCTTT. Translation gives CASSPSGFLAEAFF.

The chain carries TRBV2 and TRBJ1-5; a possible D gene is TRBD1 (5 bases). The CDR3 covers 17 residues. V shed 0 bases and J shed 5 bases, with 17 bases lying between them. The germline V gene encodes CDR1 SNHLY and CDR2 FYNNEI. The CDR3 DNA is TGTGCCAGCAGTGAAGCTCCCCGGGGGGGAGCTCATCAGCCCCAGCATTTT. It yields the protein CASSEAPRGGAHQPQHF.

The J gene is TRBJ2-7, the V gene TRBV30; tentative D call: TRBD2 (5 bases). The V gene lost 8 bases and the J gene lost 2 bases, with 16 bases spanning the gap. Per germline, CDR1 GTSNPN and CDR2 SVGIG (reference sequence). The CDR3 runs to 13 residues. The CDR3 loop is CAHGLGSPYEQYF. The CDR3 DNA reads TGTGCCCACGGACTGGGGTCGCCCTACGAGCAGTACTTC.

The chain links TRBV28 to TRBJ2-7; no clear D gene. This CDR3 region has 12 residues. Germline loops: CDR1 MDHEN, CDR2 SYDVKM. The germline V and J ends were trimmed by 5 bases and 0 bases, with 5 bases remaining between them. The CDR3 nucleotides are TGTGCCAGCAGTGCGATCTCCTACGAGCAGTACTTC. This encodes CASSAISYEQYF.

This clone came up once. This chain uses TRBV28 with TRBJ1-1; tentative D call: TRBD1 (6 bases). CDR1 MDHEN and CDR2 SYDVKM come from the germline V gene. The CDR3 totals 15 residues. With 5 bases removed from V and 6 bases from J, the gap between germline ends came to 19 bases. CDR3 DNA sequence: TGTGCCAGCAGTGTGAGATCCCGGGACATTGCTGAAGCTTTCTTT. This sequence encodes CASSVRSRDIAEAFF. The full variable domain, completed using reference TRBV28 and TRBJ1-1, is DVKVTQSSRYLVKRTGEKVFLECVQDMDHENMFWYRQDPGLGLRLIYFSYDVKMKEKGDIPEGYSVSREKKERFSLILESASTNQTSMYLCASSVRSRDIAEAFFGQGTRLTVV.

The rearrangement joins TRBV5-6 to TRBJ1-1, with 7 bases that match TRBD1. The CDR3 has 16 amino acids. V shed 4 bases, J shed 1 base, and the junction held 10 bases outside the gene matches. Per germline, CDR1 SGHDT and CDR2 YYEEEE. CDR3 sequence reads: CASSPLGDSSNTEAFF. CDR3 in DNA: TGTGCCAGCAGCCCCCTCGGGGACAGCTCGAACACTGAAGCTTTCTTT.

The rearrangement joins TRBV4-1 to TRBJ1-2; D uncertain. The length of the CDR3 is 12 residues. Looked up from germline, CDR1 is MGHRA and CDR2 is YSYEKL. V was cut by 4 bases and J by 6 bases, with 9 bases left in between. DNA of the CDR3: TGCGCCAGCAGCCCTGGCACCGATGGCTACACCTTC. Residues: CASSPGTDGYTF.

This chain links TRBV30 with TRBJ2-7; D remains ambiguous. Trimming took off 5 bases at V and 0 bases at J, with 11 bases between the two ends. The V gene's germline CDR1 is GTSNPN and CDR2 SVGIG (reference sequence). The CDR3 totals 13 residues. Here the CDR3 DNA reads TGTGCCTGGCTTGACATAAACTCCTACGAGCAGTACTTC. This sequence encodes CAWLDINSYEQYF.

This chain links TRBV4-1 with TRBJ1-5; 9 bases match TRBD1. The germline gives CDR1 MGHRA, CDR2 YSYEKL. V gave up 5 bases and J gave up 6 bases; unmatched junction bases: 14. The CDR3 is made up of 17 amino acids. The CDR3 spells CASSETGGAWEAQPQHF. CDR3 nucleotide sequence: TGCGCCAGCAGCGAGACAGGGGGGGCATGGGAGGCTCAGCCCCAGCATTTT.

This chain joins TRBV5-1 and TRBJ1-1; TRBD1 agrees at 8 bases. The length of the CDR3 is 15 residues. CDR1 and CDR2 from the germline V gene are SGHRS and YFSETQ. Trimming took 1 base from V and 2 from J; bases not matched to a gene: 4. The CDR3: CASSLKTGGNTEAFF. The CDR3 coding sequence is TGCGCCAGCAGCTTGAAAACAGGGGGAAACACTGAAGCTTTCTTT. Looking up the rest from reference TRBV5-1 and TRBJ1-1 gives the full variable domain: KAGVTQTPRYLIKTRGQQVTLSCSPISGHRSVSWYQQTPGQGLQFLFEYFSETQRNKGNFPGRFSGRQFSNSRSEMNVSTLELGDSALYLCASSLKTGGNTEAFFGQGTRLTVV.

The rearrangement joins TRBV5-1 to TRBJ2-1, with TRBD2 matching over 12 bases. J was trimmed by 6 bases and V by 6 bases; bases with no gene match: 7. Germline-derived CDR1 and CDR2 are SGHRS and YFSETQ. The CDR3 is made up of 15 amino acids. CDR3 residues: CASTSLAGGGNEQFF. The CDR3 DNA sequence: TGCGCCAGCACCAGCCTAGCGGGAGGGGGCAATGAGCAGTTCTTC.